The 2 T cell receptor beta chains below all came from one sample that was sequenced in a study of PD-1 blockade in classical Hodgkin lymphoma. Exposure to brentuximab vedotin varied, and each patient had relapsed following autologous stem cell transplantation. Magnetic negative selection was used to purify CD4+ T cells from PBMCs that had been thawed. Repertoires were generated with immunoSEQ multiplex PCR, while TCRdb's copy carries only in-frame clones and drops some. Of around 2,000 clones listed, around 86% are singletons. Material: CD4+ T cells from blood, obtained at baseline. These receptors originate from a human donor with classical Hodgkin lymphoma.

This chain joins TRBV29-1 and TRBJ1-2; 8 nucleotides agree with TRBD1. The germline V gene encodes CDR1 SQVTM and CDR2 ANQGSEA. Losses at the gene ends were 7 bases for V and 0 bases for J; bases not matched to a gene: 10. The CDR3 has 15 amino acids. The CDR3 coding sequence is TGCAGCGCTTGGACAGGGAACACTGCTAACTATGGCTACACCTTC. This encodes CSAWTGNTANYGYTF.

The chain has TRBV5-4 and TRBJ1-1; D unresolved. The CDR3 extends over 14 amino acids. The germline V gene has CDR1 SGHNT and CDR2 YYREEE (reference sequence). Trimming cost V 4 bases and J 1 base, with 11 bases left between them. The CDR3 DNA reads as TGTGCCAGCAGCCCCGGACGGTCGAACACTGAAGCTTTCTTT. Translating it yields CASSPGRSNTEAFF.